One and the same sample provided the 32 T cell receptor beta chains below, sequenced in a study of beta chain features in type 1 diabetes. Expressed TCRB transcripts were sequenced because the isolated RNA had all been reverse transcribed beforehand. Assay used: immunoSEQ multiplex PCR; TCRdb lists only in-frame clones, some missing. The sample lists 310,000 or so clones; over 7% were seen once. For these TCRs, the target antigens are not known. Study-wide points: In all four CD4+ subsets, TCRB CDR3 length was significantly, moderately reduced in type 1 diabetes.

Sequencing used central memory CD4+ T cells from blood. The source of these receptors is a man under 40 with type 1 diabetes.

This clone was observed a handful of times. The CDR3 bases are TGTGCCAGCAGTACCTCTGGGGCCAACGTCCTGACTTTC. Protein product: CASSTSGANVLTF. V and J are TRBV6-6 and TRBJ2-6; D gene unclear. Germline loops: CDR1 MNHNY, CDR2 SVGAGI (reference sequence). The CDR3 loop spans 13 amino acids. V lost 5 bases, J lost 0 bases, and 2 bases lay in between.

The chain is built from TRBV30 and TRBJ1-2; possible D gene TRBD1, 6 bases. Germline loops: CDR1 GTSNPN, CDR2 SVGIG (reference sequence). The CDR3 has 14 residues. V gave up 2 bases and J gave up 5 bases, with 15 bases separating them. CDR3 in DNA: TGTGCCTGGAGTAGAGAACAGGGAAAGTATGGCTACACCTTC. As protein: CAWSREQGKYGYTF.

This clone was counted between two and nine times. The chain recombines TRBV23-1 with TRBJ2-7; 12 positions match TRBD1. TRBV23-1 counts as an open reading frame of uncertain function. With V trimmed by 8 bases and J by 0 bases, 14 bases remained unmatched. The CDR3 runs 18 residues. CDR3 protein: CASVGGTGGPQSSYEQYF. Here the CDR3 DNA reads TGCGCCAGCGTAGGAGGGACAGGGGGCCCTCAGAGCTCCTACGAGCAGTACTTC.

There are a few counts of this clone. The rearrangement joins TRBV5-4 to TRBJ2-5, with D hard to call. The CDR3 loop spans 15 amino acids. The V end lost 3 bases, the J end lost 5 bases, and 17 bases lay between the germline ends. Germline CDR1 SGHNT, CDR2 YYREEE (reference sequence). The CDR3 loop is CASSSSTNSMETQYF. CDR3 DNA sequence: TGTGCCAGCAGCTCGTCTACAAACTCAATGGAGACCCAGTACTTC.

This clone occurred a few times. CDR3 in amino acids: CATAVDSAHWRETQYF. The CDR3 DNA reads TGTGCCACCGCCGTGGACAGTGCTCATTGGAGAGAGACCCAGTACTTC. The chain joins TRBV15 to TRBJ2-5; a possible D gene is TRBD1 (6 bases). The ends were cut back, 8 bases at V and 4 bases at J, with 23 bases in the middle. Germline V CDR1 and CDR2: LNHNV, YYDKDF (reference sequence). This CDR3 spans 16 amino acids.

CDR3 coding DNA: TGTGCCAGCAGCTTAGCGTCGCGACAGGGAAGTGAGCAGTACTTC. Protein: CASSLASRQGSEQYF. The gene calls are TRBV7-2 and TRBJ2-5; TRBD1 matches 7 bases. The CDR3 is 15 amino acids. Losses at the gene ends were 0 bases for V and 11 bases for J; bases not matched to a gene: 12. The germline gives CDR1 SGHTA, CDR2 FQGNSA.

This clone was seen a handful of times. The rearrangement links TRBV11-2 to TRBJ2-2; D uncertain. The CDR3 runs 13 residues. Germline values: CDR1 SGHAT, CDR2 FQNNGV. V was cut by 3 bases and J by 5 bases, with 7 bases left in between. The CDR3 here is CASSFQSTGELFF. In DNA form, the CDR3 reads TGTGCCAGCAGCTTCCAGTCGACCGGGGAGCTGTTTTTT.

Turning to this clone: The sample has other DNA sequences that encode this CDR3 too. This rearrangement joins TRBV6-6 to TRBJ1-2; 9 bases match TRBD1. Germline CDR1 reads MNHNY; CDR2 reads SVGAGI (reference sequence). This CDR3 spans 13 amino acids. V was pared by 5 bases and J by 2 bases, with 0 bases of the junction left unmatched. CDR3 sequence reads: CASSGTGNYGYTF. The CDR3 nucleotides are TGTGCCAGCAGTGGGACAGGGAACTATGGCTACACCTTC.

This clone has a handful of counts. The chain couples TRBV5-6 to TRBJ2-3; TRBD2 is a possible D gene (5 bases). V gave up 2 bases and J gave up 9 bases, with 13 bases separating them. Germline assignment: CDR1 SGHDT and CDR2 YYEEEE. The CDR3 contains 13 residues. Here the CDR3 reads CASSFSPEGTQYF. The CDR3 coding sequence is TGTGCCAGCAGCTTCTCCCCCGAGGGCACGCAGTATTTT.

The count of this clone is one. This sequence joins TRBV18 and TRBJ2-7; D assignment may be TRBD1 or TRBD2 (5 bases each). Germline assignment: CDR1 KGHSH and CDR2 LQKENI. This CDR3 has 15 residues. V was clipped by 3 bases and J by 7 bases, with 19 bases between them. CDR3 loop: CASSPGLDPPGEQYF. The CDR3 region has the DNA TGTGCCAGCTCACCGGGGCTAGACCCACCGGGGGAGCAGTACTTC.

The J gene is TRBJ2-3, the V gene TRBV10-3, with D maybe TRBD2 (6 bases). CDR3 length: 15 residues. The V and J ends lost 6 bases and 2 bases respectively, with 15 bases between them. Germline loops: CDR1 ENHRY, CDR2 SYGVKD. For the CDR3, the DNA is TGTGCCATCAGCCCCTCGCGGGAAAACACAGATACGCAGTATTTT. Amino acid sequence: CAISPSRENTDTQYF.

V is TRBV21-1 and J is TRBJ2-7; the D call in the table, TRBD1, was not verified against the DNA. TRBV21-1 constitutes a pseudogene. The CDR3 covers 17 residues. CDR3: CASSKKPPPDTAYEQYF. The CDR3 DNA is TGTGCCAGCAGCAAAAAACCCCCTCCGGACACCGCCTACGAGCAGTACTTC.

This clone has at least ten counts. The V gene is TRBV6-6, the J gene TRBJ1-2; no reliable D call. The CDR3 sequence is 14 residues long. CDR1 is MNHNY, CDR2 SVGAGI, per germline (reference sequence). V was pared by 6 bases and J by 7 bases, with 18 bases between. The CDR3 is CASSGGRVAGGYTF. The CDR3 DNA sequence: TGTGCCAGCAGCGGAGGGAGGGTAGCAGGTGGCTACACCTTC.

This clone was seen a few times. The rearrangement uses TRBV5-8 and TRBJ2-3, with D possibly being TRBD1 (6 bases). There are 16 residues in the CDR3. V shed 2 bases and J shed 3 bases, with 16 bases lying between them. The germline CDR1 and CDR2 sequences are SGHTS and YDEGEE. CDR3 protein: CASSFGGQGSTDTQYF. The CDR3 nucleotides read TGTGCCAGCAGCTTTGGGGGTCAGGGGAGTACAGATACGCAGTATTTT. The whole variable domain, filled in from reference TRBV5-8 and TRBJ2-3, reads EAGVTQSPTHLIKTRGQQATLRCSPISGHTSVYWYQQALGLGLQFLLWYDEGEERNRGNFPPRFSGRQFPNYSSELNVNALELEDSALYLCASSFGGQGSTDTQYFGPGTRLTVL.

This clone was counted only a few times. At the DNA level, this CDR3 is encoded by other sequences in the same sample as well. The gene calls are TRBV7-2 and TRBJ2-5; D is uncertain. The CDR3 runs to 12 residues. V shed 5 bases and J shed 1 base, with 5 bases lying between them. CDR1 is SGHTA, CDR2 FQGNSA, per germline. In DNA, the CDR3 is TGTGCCAGCAGCCGGAGCCAAGAGACCCAGTACTTC. This encodes CASSRSQETQYF.

This clone was observed a handful of times. V is TRBV11-2 and J is TRBJ1-1; a possible D gene is TRBD1 (5 bases). In germline, CDR1 is SGHAT, CDR2 FQNNGV. This CDR3 contains 16 residues. V gave up 0 bases and J gave up 10 bases, with 21 bases separating them. DNA for the CDR3: TGTGCCAGCAGCTTAGAAACCTACACGGGGGTGTCGGTAGCTTTCTTT. Protein product: CASSLETYTGVSVAFF.

V is TRBV6-5 and J is TRBJ2-1; 9 bases line up with TRBD2. Germline CDR1 and CDR2: MNHEY and SVGAGI. Losses at the gene ends were 2 bases for V and 2 bases for J; bases not matched to a gene: 4. This CDR3 contains 16 residues. The CDR3: CASSYILAGPYNEQFF. The DNA for the CDR3 is TGTGCCAGCAGTTACATCCTAGCGGGGCCCTACAATGAGCAGTTCTTC.

This clone came up a few times. The gene calls are TRBV2 and TRBJ1-6; TRBD1 might be the D (5 bases). CDR3 size: 15 residues. The germline V and J ends were trimmed by 6 bases and 4 bases, with 13 bases remaining between them. The germline V gene has CDR1 SNHLY and CDR2 FYNNEI. The CDR3 DNA reads as TGTGCCAGCAGCATACGGGACTTGTATAATTCACCCCTCCACTTT. Its translation: CASSIRDLYNSPLHF.

This clone has just a few counts. The chain uses TRBV9 and TRBJ2-2; D gene ambiguous. Trimming removed 0 bases from V and 0 bases from J, with 3 bases in between. There are 14 residues in the CDR3. Germline CDR1 is SGDLS and CDR2 is YYNGEE. CDR3: CASSVAPNTGELFF. As DNA, the CDR3 is TGTGCCAGCAGCGTAGCCCCGAACACCGGGGAGCTGTTTTTT. Drawing the rest from reference TRBV9 and TRBJ2-2, the complete variable domain is DSGVTQTPKHLITATGQRVTLRCSPRSGDLSVYWYQQSLDQGLQFLIQYYNGEERAKGNILERFSAQQFPDLHSELNLSSLELGDSALYFCASSVAPNTGELFFGEGSRLTVL.

The chain employs TRBV2 and TRBJ1-4; a possible D gene is TRBD1 (5 bases). This CDR3 has 14 residues. Trimming left V 6 bases short and J 4 bases short, with 12 bases between. Germline values: CDR1 SNHLY, CDR2 FYNNEI. This CDR3 is CASSAGRINEKLFF. The CDR3 DNA reads TGTGCCAGCAGCGCGGGACGGATTAATGAAAAACTGTTTTTT.

The CDR3 coding sequence is TGTGCCAGCAGCTTGGAGTCAGGGGGCTACAATGAGCAGTTCTTC. Amino acids: CASSLESGGYNEQFF. The V call is TRBV5-4, the J call TRBJ2-1, with 7 bases matching TRBD1. CDR1 is SGHNT, CDR2 YYREEE, per germline (reference sequence). The ends lost 0 bases at V and 3 bases at J; junction bases unmatched: 3. The CDR3 contains 15 residues.

This clone has more than one count but fewer than ten. The chain joins TRBV25-1 to TRBJ1-2; 9 nucleotides align to TRBD1. The CDR3 consists of 14 residues. The J segment lost 4 bases and the V segment lost 6 bases, leaving 6 bases of the junction unmatched. The germline V gene encodes CDR1 MGHDK and CDR2 SYGVNS. CDR3 sequence reads: CASSKQGQGYGYTF. CDR3 bases: TGTGCCAGCAGCAAGCAGGGACAGGGCTATGGCTACACCTTC.

This clone has only a few counts. The chain links TRBV11-2 to TRBJ2-1, with 8 bases that match TRBD1. Trimming at V came to 5 bases and at J to 8 bases, leaving 14 bases not matched to a gene. The length of the CDR3 is 16 residues. CDR1 is SGHAT, CDR2 FQNNGV, per germline. The CDR3 coding sequence is TGTGCCAGCAGCCGAGGACAGGGCCCTATAGTCGATGAGCAGTTCTTC. Translation: CASSRGQGPIVDEQFF.

The chain couples TRBV7-2 to TRBJ1-5, with D unclear. There are 15 residues in the CDR3. Per the germline V gene, CDR1 is SGHTA and CDR2 is FQGNSA. Trimming removed 5 bases from V and 2 bases from J, with 13 bases in between. DNA of the CDR3: TGTGCCAGCAGCCCCCGGTGGTCGGGCAATCAGCCCCAGCATTTT. It yields the protein CASSPRWSGNQPQHF.

This rearrangement joins TRBV30 to TRBJ2-7, with D unclear. The V gene's germline CDR1 is GTSNPN and CDR2 SVGIG (reference sequence). The CDR3 consists of 14 residues. V shed 0 bases and J shed 2 bases, with 11 bases lying between them. The CDR3 DNA reads TGTGCCTGGAGTGTGCCAGCCCCCCCCTACGAGCAGTACTTC. Its protein is CAWSVPAPPYEQYF.

The gene calls are TRBV21-1 and TRBJ1-6; the table's TRBD1 call for D was not verified on the DNA. TRBV21-1 is an annotated pseudogene. CDR3 size: 14 residues. As DNA, the CDR3 is TGTGCCAGAGGGGTGGGGACAAGGCCTTCACCCCTCCACTTT. This encodes CARGVGTRPSPLHF.

This clone has just a few counts. This chain joins TRBV7-2 and TRBJ2-7, with no clear D. The CDR3 is made up of 13 amino acids. Trimming pared 5 bases from V and 3 bases from J, leaving 11 bases between. Germline V lookup: CDR1 SGHTA, CDR2 FQGNSA. The CDR3 reads CASSPSGFYEQYF. The CDR3 nucleotides are TGTGCCAGCAGCCCCTCGGGCTTCTACGAGCAGTACTTC.

This clone was seen a few times. The chain has TRBV7-9 and TRBJ2-3; 8 bases fit TRBD1. Germline V gives CDR1 SEHNR, CDR2 FQNEAQ (reference sequence). This CDR3 comprises 17 residues. J gave up 4 bases and V 1 base, and 10 bases lay outside the gene matches. CDR3 nucleotide sequence: TGTGCCAGCAGCTTAGTGACAGGACAGGGAGTCGCAGATACGCAGTATTTT. Encoded protein: CASSLVTGQGVADTQYF.

This chain links TRBV27 with TRBJ2-6; D unresolved. The CDR3 contains 15 residues. The germline V gene has CDR1 MNHEY and CDR2 SMNVEV (reference sequence). Deletions cut 1 base from V and 0 bases from J, with 4 bases between. The CDR3 DNA follows: TGTGCCAGCAGTTTATGGGGCTCTGGGGCCAACGTCCTGACTTTC. Protein sequence: CASSLWGSGANVLTF.

V and J are TRBV5-4 and TRBJ2-5, with a possible D match to TRBD2 (6 bases). CDR1 SGHNT and CDR2 YYREEE come from the germline V gene (reference sequence). The CDR3 is 12 residues long. Trimming took off 6 bases at V and 5 bases at J, with 11 bases between the two ends. The CDR3 DNA reads TGTGCCAGCATGGGACTTGGGGAGACCCAGTACTTC. Translation: CASMGLGETQYF.

There are a few counts of this clone. The chain joins TRBV6-6 to TRBJ1-1, with D hard to call. CDR1 is MNHNY, CDR2 SVGAGI, per germline (reference sequence). V shed 0 bases and J shed 8 bases, with 10 bases lying between them. The CDR3 sequence is 13 residues long. CDR3 nucleotides: TGTGCCAGCAGTTACTCGCCCCAGGTGGAAGCTTTCTTT. Protein sequence: CASSYSPQVEAFF.

The CDR3 region is CASSLGQINTGELFF. For the CDR3, the DNA is TGCGCCAGCAGCCTTGGACAGATTAACACCGGGGAGCTGTTTTTT. The rearrangement links TRBV5-1 to TRBJ2-2, with D perhaps matching TRBD1 (6 bases). Trimming removed 4 bases at V and 2 bases at J, with 12 bases between. The CDR3 covers 15 residues. CDR1 is SGHRS, CDR2 YFSETQ, per germline.